These 12 T cell receptor beta chains were all obtained from the same sample, sequenced in a study of glioma-infiltrating T cells. Using RNA template, CDR3s of TCR alpha and beta were amplified with iRepertoire arm-PCR. TCRdb ran MiXCR on the multiplex PCR reads and lists one entry per CDR3 protein. The sample has some 93,000 distinct CDR3 sequences; roughly 40% are singletons. Sequenced material: glioma tissue, nonneoplastic brain tissue, or PBMCs (not recorded which). The receptors derive from a human donor with low-grade glioma or glioblastoma, undergoing nonglioma brain surgery, or in good health (not recorded which).

The table lists this clonotype with many counts. The genes are TRBV11-3 and TRBJ2-2; 10 bases match TRBD2. Germline CDR1 reads SGHNT; CDR2 reads YENEEA. CDR3 length: 14 amino acids. V lost 5 bases, J lost 6 bases, and 3 bases stayed unmatched. CDR3 bases: TGTGCCAGCAGCGCAGGACTAGCGGCCGGGGAGCTGTTTTTT. Encoded protein: CASSAGLAAGELFF.

This clonotype has ten or more counts. The rearrangement uses TRBV12-3 or TRBV12-4 and TRBJ1-1; 9 bases are a match to TRBD1. Unmatched junction bases numbered 4, after V lost 4 bases and J lost 4 bases. The CDR3 runs to 14 residues. CDR3 loop: CASSYRGRGTEAFF. For the CDR3, the DNA is TGTGCCAGCAGTTACAGGGGGCGCGGCACTGAAGCTTTCTTT.

This clonotype was counted ten times or more. The chain carries TRBV5-8 and TRBJ2-7; no clear D gene. Trimming pared 5 bases from V and 0 bases from J, leaving 9 bases between. The CDR3 length is 13 residues. CDR1 and CDR2 (germline): SGHTS, YDEGEE. DNA of the CDR3: TGTGCCAGCAGGATGACATCCTCCTACGAGCAGTACTTC. Its protein is CASRMTSSYEQYF.

This chain joins TRBV4-1 and TRBJ2-1, with D tentatively TRBD2 (7 bases). The germline V gene has CDR1 MGHRA and CDR2 YSYEKL. Trimming removed 0 bases at V and 7 bases at J, with 10 bases between. The CDR3 extends over 14 amino acids. CDR3 region: CASSQEGGPNEQFF. The CDR3 DNA reads as TGCGCCAGCAGCCAAGAGGGGGGGCCGAATGAGCAGTTCTTC.

A note on this clonotype: A much larger clonotype is one base distant, so this may be a read error. The chain combines TRBV19 with TRBJ2-7; the D gene is possibly TRBD2 (6 bases). This CDR3 is 13 amino acids long. Germline CDR1 and CDR2: LNHDA and SQIVND (reference sequence). Trimming shortened V by 5 bases and J by 6 bases, and 14 bases separated the two germline ends. CDR3 loop: CASSSLASREQYF. In nucleotides, the CDR3 is TGTGCCAGTAGTTCCCTAGCGTCCCGCGAGCAGTACTTC.

This clonotype came up many times. The J gene is TRBJ2-1, the V gene TRBV2; possible D gene TRBD2, 5 bases. The CDR3 loop spans 13 amino acids. The germline gives CDR1 SNHLY, CDR2 FYNNEI. Trimming removed 6 bases from V and 6 bases from J, with 12 bases in between. In nucleotides, the CDR3 is TGTGCCAGCAGGCCTACTAGGATCAATGAGCAGTTCTTC. Translation gives CASRPTRINEQFF.

On this clonotype itself: A read error may account for a junction end that differs from germline. The V and J genes are TRBV12-3 or TRBV12-4 and TRBJ2-2; perhaps TRBD1 as D (7 bases). The CDR3 extends over 18 amino acids. CDR3 nucleotides: TGTGCCAGCACTCCCTCGGGCGGTCAGGGGGTTGGTACCGGGGGGCTGTTTTTT. This encodes CASTPSGGQGVGTGGLFF.

This clonotype was counted many times. V and J are TRBV14 and TRBJ2-3; 10 nucleotides align to TRBD2. CDR1 is SGHDN and CDR2 is FVKESK in the germline V gene. The V segment lost 0 bases and the J segment 5 bases; nucleotides outside the gene matches: 5. The CDR3 has 16 residues. CDR3 in amino acids: CASSQDRPSGRDTQYF. The DNA of the CDR3 is TGTGCCAGCAGCCAAGATCGACCTAGCGGGAGAGATACGCAGTATTTT.

This clonotype was observed at least ten times. The J gene is TRBJ2-7, the V gene TRBV6-2 or TRBV6-3; D is ambiguous. V was pared by 6 bases and J by 6 bases, with 15 bases between. The CDR3 covers 13 residues. Germline lookup yields CDR1 MNHEY and CDR2 SVGEGT. The DNA for the CDR3 is TGTGCCAGCAGCACCACCCGAAGTTCCGAGCAGTACTTC. As protein: CASSTTRSSEQYF.

The chain employs TRBV29-1 and TRBJ1-4; no clear D. Germline-derived CDR1 and CDR2 are SQVTM and ANQGSEA. The V end was cut by 2 bases, the J end by 8 bases, with 9 bases between. The CDR3 runs 12 residues. CDR3 coding DNA: TGCAGCGTTGAACCCCGGGAGGAAAAACTGTTTTTT. It translates to CSVEPREEKLFF.

This clonotype was observed at least ten times. The rearrangement joins TRBV4-1 to TRBJ2-5, with no clear D. Germline CDR1 and CDR2: MGHRA and YSYEKL. The CDR3 totals 14 residues. Trimming took off 0 bases at V and 2 bases at J, with 7 bases between the two ends. For the CDR3, the DNA is TGCGCCAGCAGCCAAGATTCGGTGCAAGAGACCCAGTACTTC. Amino acids: CASSQDSVQETQYF.

This clonotype was detected many times. The chain uses TRBV7-9 and TRBJ2-6; D not certain. This CDR3 comprises 13 residues. The germline CDR1 and CDR2 sequences are SEHNR and FQNEAQ (reference sequence). Trimming left V 6 bases short and J 4 bases short, with 7 bases between. The CDR3 loop is CASSPSGANVLTF. As DNA, the CDR3 is TGTGCCAGCAGTCCCTCCGGGGCCAACGTCCTGACTTTC.